The T cell receptor beta chain described here comes from a study of T cells after yellow fever vaccination. Study-level points and caveats: The secondary T-cell response peaked on day 5, not day 15, but was weaker. Repertoires sorted by FACS could include abundant clonotypes that are contaminants from the bulk population. Post-booster samples contained most primary-vaccination clones (about 96% CD4, approximately 88% CD8).

This clonotype appeared a few times. Its target is not known. One entry per CDR3 protein results from TCRdb running MiXCR on the 5' RACE reads. The sample lists 200,000 to 300,000 distinct CDR3 sequences; 13% were seen once. The sequencing used CD4+ T cells sorted from PBMCs, collected 45 days after the yellow fever booster vaccination. The TCR comes from a man aged 25-40 years who received the YFV17D yellow fever vaccine.

CDR3 residues: CASSPGQSYNEQFF. The CDR3 region has the DNA TGCGCCAGCAGCCCCGGACAGTCCTACAATGAGCAGTTCTTC. V usage is TRBV5-1 and J usage is TRBJ2-1, with D tentatively TRBD1 (6 bases). Germline V lookup: CDR1 SGHRS, CDR2 YFSETQ. Trimming took 4 bases from V and 1 from J, leaving 9 bases between them. This CDR3 spans 14 amino acids. Supplemented by reference TRBV5-1 and TRBJ2-1, the full variable domain reads KAGVTQTPRYLIKTRGQQVTLSCSPISGHRSVSWYQQTPGQGLQFLFEYFSETQRNKGNFPGRFSGRQFSNSRSEMNVSTLELGDSALYLCASSPGQSYNEQFFGPGTRLTVL.